This passage covers 29 T cell receptor beta chains from one sample sequenced in a study of spatial heterogeneity in lung cancer. The time point here: sample taken at primary tumor resection. A single record per CDR3 protein comes from TCRdb applying MiXCR to the 5' RACE reads. The sample carries roughly 6,200 distinct CDR3 sequences, about 18% recorded once. The sample consisted of normal lung tissue next to the tumor, taken at surgery. The receptor set was obtained from a male donor with early-stage non-small cell lung cancer.

In DNA, the CDR3 is TGTGCCAGCAATGGGGGATGGGACACCGGGGAGCTGTTTTTT. This gives the protein CASNGGWDTGELFF. This chain links TRBV2 with TRBJ2-2; D is perhaps TRBD1 or TRBD2 (5 bases each). Germline V gene data show CDR1 as SNHLY and CDR2 as FYNNEI. The V end lost 7 bases, the J end lost 3 bases, and 12 bases lay between the germline ends. CDR3 size: 14 residues.

The chain carries TRBV5-1 and TRBJ2-5; D remains ambiguous. Trimming removed 4 bases from V and 5 bases from J, with 9 bases in between. The CDR3 is 12 amino acids. Germline V lookup: CDR1 SGHRS, CDR2 YFSETQ. The CDR3 bases are TGCGCCAGCAGCCCCGAGGTGGAGACCCAGTACTTC. It specifies CASSPEVETQYF.

The genes are TRBV28 and TRBJ1-2; a weak D match, TRBD1 (6 bases). Germline V gives CDR1 MDHEN, CDR2 SYDVKM. CDR3 length equals 15 residues. With 4 bases removed from V and 5 bases from J, the gap between germline ends came to 17 bases. The CDR3 coding sequence is TGTGCCAGCAGTTCTTCCACAGGGTACCTTTATGGCTACACCTTC. It yields the protein CASSSSTGYLYGYTF.

The chain uses TRBV11-3 and TRBJ2-7, with 9 bases identical to TRBD2. This CDR3 is 14 amino acids long. Unmatched junction bases numbered 3, after V lost 3 bases and J lost 3 bases. CDR1 and CDR2 (germline): SGHNT, YENEEA. The CDR3 reads CASSLTSGNYEQYF. The CDR3 region has the DNA TGTGCCAGCAGCTTGACTAGCGGAAACTACGAGCAGTACTTC. Supplemented by reference TRBV11-3 and TRBJ2-7, the full variable domain reads EAGVVQSPRYKIIEKKQPVAFWCNPISGHNTLYWYLQNLGQGPELLIRYENEEAVDDSQLPKDRFSAERLKGVDSTLKIQPAELGDSAVYLCASSLTSGNYEQYFGPGTRLTVT.

This clonotype was seen only a few times. The chain employs TRBV20-1 and TRBJ2-3, with 7 positions matching TRBD2. The CDR3 has 15 amino acids. Germline CDR1 is DFQATT and CDR2 is SNEGSKA (reference sequence). The V segment lost 2 bases and the J segment 2 bases; nucleotides outside the gene matches: 7. The CDR3 nucleotides are TGCAGTGCTAGACGGGCGGGAGAAGACACAGATACGCAGTATTTT. Amino acid sequence: CSARRAGEDTDTQYF.

The CDR3 reads CASSFSRNYEQYF. The CDR3 DNA sequence: TGTGCCAGCAGTTTTTCAAGGAACTACGAGCAGTACTTC. This chain connects TRBV12-3 or TRBV12-4 to TRBJ2-7, with no clear D. Trimming pared 3 bases from V and 3 bases from J, leaving 9 bases between. This CDR3 has 13 amino acids.

V and J are TRBV5-1 and TRBJ2-7; tentative D call: TRBD1 (6 bases). V lost 4 bases and J lost 4, with 15 bases in between. Germline V gives CDR1 SGHRS, CDR2 YFSETQ. The CDR3 totals 14 residues. This CDR3 reads CASSTGDTGYEQYF. The CDR3 bases are TGCGCCAGCAGCACCGGGGACACTGGTTACGAGCAGTACTTC.

At least ten counts were recorded for this clonotype. The rearrangement links TRBV20-1 to TRBJ1-5, with a tentative D call TRBD1 (6 bases). The germline gives CDR1 DFQATT, CDR2 SNEGSKA (reference sequence). Trimming removed 3 bases at V and 7 bases at J, with 16 bases between. This CDR3 is 14 amino acids long. The CDR3 spells CSASGGGATQPQHF. CDR3 nucleotide sequence: TGCAGTGCTAGTGGGGGGGGCGCGACCCAGCCCCAGCATTTT.

The chain carries TRBV12-3 or TRBV12-4 and TRBJ2-5, with D possibly matching TRBD1 (8 bases). V was shortened by 6 bases and J by 5 bases, with 22 bases between the two germline ends. The CDR3 is 16 residues long. CDR3 loop: CASSITLGQGGETQYF. In DNA form, the CDR3 reads TGTGCCAGCAGCATCACCCTAGGACAGGGAGGGGAGACCCAGTACTTC.

This chain links TRBV28 with TRBJ1-1, with D perhaps TRBD1 (6 bases). V was trimmed by 5 bases and J by 3 bases, leaving 10 bases between them. There are 13 residues in the CDR3. Germline assignment: CDR1 MDHEN and CDR2 SYDVKM. The CDR3 bases are TGTGCCAGCAGTCTGGACAGCTACACTGAAGCTTTCTTT. Encoded protein: CASSLDSYTEAFF.

This clonotype was counted only a few times. The rearrangement links TRBV7-6 to TRBJ2-3; the match to TRBD2 covers 9 bases. The CDR3 sequence is 13 residues long. Looked up from germline, CDR1 is SGHVS and CDR2 is FNYEAQ. V gave up 6 bases and J gave up 6 bases; unmatched junction bases: 4. As DNA, the CDR3 is TGTGCCAGCAGTGCTAGCGGGAAGGATACGCAGTATTTT. Translated: CASSASGKDTQYF.

This clonotype turned up a few times. The chain employs TRBV14 and TRBJ2-3, with 9 bases fitting TRBD2. Germline V gene lookup returns CDR1 SGHDN and CDR2 FVKESK. This CDR3 has 16 amino acids. With 2 bases clipped from V and 5 bases from J, the junction kept 8 bases outside the gene matches. CDR3 nucleotides: TGTGCCAGCAGCCAACAGGCGGGAGGGCCTGGAGATACGCAGTATTTT. Its protein is CASSQQAGGPGDTQYF.

Comment on this clonotype: It may be a read error: a sequence one base away is much more abundant. CDR3 sequence reads: CACYVTPELLHKGYPF. CDR3 DNA sequence: TGTGCCTGCTATGTGACCCCAGAGTTACTACATAAGGGCTACCCCTTC. The chain couples TRBV30 to TRBJ1-2, with D unresolved. CDR3 size: 16 residues. Germline V gene data show CDR1 as GTSNPN and CDR2 as SVGIG (reference sequence).

By frequency in the sample, this clonotype is medium-sized. The V call is TRBV2, the J call TRBJ2-7; D is unclear. V gave up 4 bases and J gave up 4 bases, with 8 bases separating them. Germline values: CDR1 SNHLY, CDR2 FYNNEI. This CDR3 contains 12 residues. The CDR3 region is CASSVSSYEQYF. CDR3 DNA: TGTGCCAGCAGTGTTTCTTCGTACGAGCAGTACTTC.

The V and J genes are TRBV3-1 and TRBJ1-3; unclear D gene. V was pared by 5 bases and J by 0 bases, with 11 bases between. CDR3 size: 15 residues. The germline V gene has CDR1 LGHDT and CDR2 YNNKEL (reference sequence). The CDR3 bases are TGTGCCAGCAGCAGAGGACGGTACTCTGGAAACACCATATATTTT. It encodes CASSRGRYSGNTIYF.

As regards this clonotype: One end of the junction is discordant with germline, which a read error may explain. This chain uses TRBV18 with TRBJ2-3, with D hard to call. This CDR3 is 14 amino acids long. Germline V gene sequence: CDR1 KGHSH, CDR2 LQKENI. The CDR3 reads CASSPSGRTNTQYF. The CDR3 DNA is TGTGCCAGCTCACCCTCGGGCCGCACAAATACGCAGTATTTT.

This clonotype is judged medium-sized. This rearrangement joins TRBV5-1 to TRBJ2-1; 7 bases map to TRBD1. The CDR3 spans 13 residues. The trim removed 2 bases at V and 8 bases at J, leaving 4 bases unmatched. Germline V CDR1 and CDR2: SGHRS, YFSETQ. In nucleotides, the CDR3 is TGCGCCAGCAGCTTAACAGGGGCTGATGAGCAGTTCTTC. The encoded protein is CASSLTGADEQFF.

By sample share, this clonotype is medium-sized. The chain carries TRBV7-8 and TRBJ1-4; the D is unclear. The CDR3 is 16 residues long. CDR1 and CDR2 (germline): SGHVS, FQNEAQ. Trimming removed 3 bases from V and 7 bases from J, with 18 bases in between. The CDR3 coding sequence is TGTGCCAGCAGCTTGGACGGTCCCCGGCGGGGTGAAAAACTGTTTTTT. Its translation is CASSLDGPRRGEKLFF.

This clonotype is a singleton in its sample. At one of its ends the junction is not consistent with the germline gene, which may arise from a read error. The V gene is TRBV7-8, the J gene TRBJ1-5; tentatively, D is TRBD1 (6 bases). This CDR3 is 16 amino acids long. Germline CDR1 SGHVS, CDR2 FQNEAQ. The CDR3 reads CASSPRQDLSNQPHHF. For the CDR3, the DNA is TGTGCCAGCAGCCCACGACAGGACCTAAGCAATCAGCCCCACCATTTT.

Sample share makes this clonotype medium-sized. J is TRBJ2-5 and V is TRBV29-1; 7 positions agree with TRBD2. CDR3 length: 13 residues. Germline CDR1 SQVTM, CDR2 ANQGSEA. The ends lost 5 bases at V and 5 bases at J; junction bases unmatched: 8. CDR3 DNA sequence: TGCAGCGTTAACCGGGGAGGGAGGGAGACCCAGTACTTC. It codes for CSVNRGGRETQYF.

This clonotype came up a few times. V gene TRBV20-1 combines with J gene TRBJ2-7, with 9 nucleotides matching TRBD2. Germline-derived CDR1 and CDR2 are DFQATT and SNEGSKA (reference sequence). With 5 bases clipped from V and 2 bases from J, the junction kept 13 bases outside the gene matches. CDR3 size: 16 residues. CDR3 sequence (DNA): TGCAGTGCTCCCTCGTGGGCTAGCGGGGACACCTACGAGCAGTACTTC. Encoded protein: CSAPSWASGDTYEQYF.

This clonotype was picked up one time. The conserved closing phenylalanine or tryptophan is absent in this CDR3, likely reflecting a read error. The chain carries TRBV14 and TRBJ1-4; TRBD1 might be the D (6 bases). Germline V gene lookup returns CDR1 SGHDN and CDR2 FVKESK. The CDR3 runs 13 residues. The germline V and J ends were trimmed by 2 bases and 8 bases, with 9 bases remaining between them. The CDR3 DNA reads TGTGCCAGCAGCCAACGCGGGGGCGAAAAACTGTTTCTT. Protein: CASSQRGGEKLFL.

This clonotype was detected a few times. The chain combines TRBV14 with TRBJ2-7; D remains ambiguous. The V gene lost 1 base and the J gene lost 4 bases, with 5 bases spanning the gap. The CDR3 totals 12 residues. In germline, CDR1 is SGHDN, CDR2 FVKESK. CDR3 DNA sequence: TGTGCCAGCAGCCAAGTAAGATACGAGCAGTACTTC. It specifies CASSQVRYEQYF.

Points on this clonotype: This may be a read error: a much more frequent sequence differs by one nucleotide. The rearrangement links TRBV10-3 to TRBJ2-5; possible D gene TRBD2, 5 bases. Looked up from germline, CDR1 is ENHRY and CDR2 is SYGVKD. The CDR3 is made up of 14 amino acids. DNA of the CDR3: TGTACCATCAGTGAGTCCGGAGCGGTAGAGACCCAGTACTTC. Protein: CTISESGAVETQYF.

The J gene is TRBJ2-1, the V gene TRBV7-9; D not certain. V lost 5 bases, J lost 6 bases, and 11 bases lay in between. The length of the CDR3 is 13 residues. Germline CDR1 SEHNR, CDR2 FQNEAQ (reference sequence). The CDR3 is CASSQLPLNEQFF. DNA for the CDR3: TGTGCCAGCAGCCAGCTTCCCCTCAATGAGCAGTTCTTC.

In this sample, this clonotype is medium-sized (0.01 to 0.1%). The gene calls are TRBV12-3 or TRBV12-4 and TRBJ2-4; D is possibly TRBD1 (6 bases). Trimming removed 3 bases at V and 0 bases at J, with 15 bases between. The CDR3 is 17 residues long. CDR3: CASSLSGVRLAKNIQYF. Written as DNA, the CDR3 is TGTGCCAGCAGTTTGTCAGGGGTGCGGCTAGCCAAAAACATTCAGTACTTC.

This clonotype has just a few counts. The chain recombines TRBV5-4 with TRBJ2-3; no clear D. The V end was cut by 3 bases, the J end by 2 bases, with 7 bases between. The CDR3 spans 13 residues. Per the germline V gene, CDR1 is SGHNT and CDR2 is YYREEE (reference sequence). The CDR3 nucleotides read TGTGCCAGCAGCTCCTCCCCCACAGATACGCAGTATTTT. Translated: CASSSSPTDTQYF.

This clonotype has more than one count but fewer than ten. V usage is TRBV13 and J usage is TRBJ2-3; unclear D gene. Germline CDR1 reads PRHDT; CDR2 reads FYEKMQ (reference sequence). The CDR3 runs 12 residues. Trimming shortened V by 5 bases and J by 11 bases, and 14 bases separated the two germline ends. For the CDR3, the DNA is TGTGCCAGCAGCGAAGCACAGCTTCAGCAGTATTTT. Amino acids: CASSEAQLQQYF.

This chain joins TRBV5-4 and TRBJ2-5, with 7 bases that match TRBD2. Unmatched junction bases numbered 4, after V lost 1 base and J lost 7 bases. From germline, CDR1 is SGHNT and CDR2 YYREEE (reference sequence). The CDR3 runs to 13 residues. CDR3 nucleotides: TGTGCCAGCAGCTTGACTCCGGGAGGGACCCAGTACTTC. It is translated as CASSLTPGGTQYF.